The source of this T cell receptor beta chain is a study of blood T cell repertoires in COVID-19. Turning to the study itself: Some COVID-19 samples were acute and others convalescent; all came from the United States, Italy and Spain. Sources were T cells, B-cell-depleted T cells, or PBMCs; the material itself was cDNA or gDNA.

The CDR3 loop spans 13 amino acids. Germline V gene sequence: CDR1 SGHTA, CDR2 FQGTGA. The ends were cut back, 3 bases at V and 2 bases at J, with 7 bases in the middle. This clone was detected a few times. The study recruited people aged roughly 18 to 100 years across approximately 24 US areas. Cohorts were determined from participant-reported clinical history. Sequencing used immunoSEQ multiplex PCR; TCRdb keeps in-frame clones, though not all of them. This table has some 340,000 clones, around 83% appearing once. The chain combines TRBV7-3 with TRBJ1-2; TRBD1 might be the D (5 bases). This receptor was identified in a woman aged 45-59 years who had recovered from COVID-19. Sequencing was carried out using PBMCs or T cells enriched from blood (not recorded which). The CDR3 bases are TGTGCCAGCAGCTTCTCAGGGAACTATGGCTACACCTTC. Translating gives CASSFSGNYGYTF.